These 9 T cell receptor beta chains originate from one sample sequenced in a study of shared clonotypes between healthy human individuals (dated by TCRdb to the early 2020s). Libraries were made using the immunoSEQ multiplex PCR assay. This immuneACCESS table, as held by TCRdb, lists in-frame sequences with V and J called but not all clones. Of the missing ones, under half trace to an unresolved V gene in checked studies; the others have no known cause. Across this sample there are about 2.4 million clones, with 80% to 95% seen only once. 0.36% of the sample lies in the top ten. Sequenced sample: naive CD4+ T cells from PBMCs. The cell subset or site label, as the study defines it: CD45RA+ positively selected. Receptor source: a man younger than 35 in good health. Some clones in this sample may be carry-over from other donors' samples.

The chain couples TRBV27 to TRBJ1-5; D not resolved. In germline, CDR1 is MNHEY, CDR2 SMNVEV (reference sequence). The CDR3 is 16 amino acids. The V end was cut by 9 bases, the J end by 2 bases, with 20 bases between. The CDR3 loop reads CARPVEETAGNQPQHF. DNA for the CDR3: TGTGCCAGACCCGTTGAGGAGACCGCAGGCAATCAGCCCCAGCATTTT.

V gene TRBV2 combines with J gene TRBJ2-6, with 8 bases that match TRBD1. Germline V CDR1 and CDR2: SNHLY, FYNNEI. V lost 5 bases to trimming and J lost 4 bases; unmatched junction nucleotides: 7. This CDR3 is built from 16 residues. CDR3 sequence: CASSLDRAAGANVLTF. The CDR3 DNA follows: TGTGCCAGCAGTTTGGACAGGGCTGCCGGGGCCAACGTCCTGACTTTC.

The CDR3 sequence is CASMGDAGELFF. Here the CDR3 DNA reads TGTGCCAGCATGGGGGACGCCGGGGAGCTGTTTTTT. V is TRBV2 and J is TRBJ2-2; either TRBD1 or TRBD2 may fit D (5 bases each). This CDR3 contains 12 residues. CDR1 and CDR2 (germline): SNHLY, FYNNEI. The ends were cut back, 7 bases at V and 6 bases at J, with 9 bases in the middle.

This sequence joins TRBV19 and TRBJ2-1, with TRBD2 matching over 11 bases. This CDR3 spans 16 amino acids. Germline CDR1 is LNHDA and CDR2 is SQIVND (reference sequence). The V segment lost 5 bases and the J segment 3 bases; nucleotides outside the gene matches: 6. The CDR3: CASSAETSGNYNEQFF. Written as DNA, the CDR3 is TGTGCCAGTAGTGCTGAGACTAGCGGGAACTACAATGAGCAGTTCTTC. The full variable domain, in which reference TRBV19 and TRBJ2-1 provide the parts outside the CDR3, is DGGITQSPKYLFRKEGQNVTLSCEQNLNHDAMYWYRQDPGQGLRLIYYSQIVNDFQKGDIAEGYSVSREKKESFPLTVTSAQKNPTAFYLCASSAETSGNYNEQFFGPGTRLTVL.

The chain combines TRBV9 with TRBJ2-3; D not certain. This CDR3 has 15 amino acids. The V gene lost 3 bases and the J gene lost 2 bases, with 13 bases spanning the gap. Looked up from germline, CDR1 is SGDLS and CDR2 is YYNGEE. CDR3 DNA sequence: TGTGCCAGCAGCGGACTTAGAAGGCCCACAGATACGCAGTATTTT. It translates to CASSGLRRPTDTQYF. Based on the CDR3 plus reference TRBV9 and TRBJ2-3, the full variable domain is DSGVTQTPKHLITATGQRVTLRCSPRSGDLSVYWYQQSLDQGLQFLIQYYNGEERAKGNILERFSAQQFPDLHSELNLSSLELGDSALYFCASSGLRRPTDTQYFGPGTRLTVL.

The chain recombines TRBV15 with TRBJ2-3; D not certain. V was cut by 2 bases and J by 2 bases, with 11 bases left in between. CDR1 LNHNV and CDR2 YYDKDF come from the germline V gene (reference sequence). This CDR3 is built from 15 residues. This CDR3 reads CATSRQSPITDTQYF. Written as DNA, the CDR3 is TGTGCCACCAGCAGACAATCCCCTATCACAGATACGCAGTATTTT.

The chain couples TRBV28 to TRBJ2-1; 9 bases are a match to TRBD2. Losses at the gene ends were 5 bases for V and 0 bases for J; bases not matched to a gene: 20. This CDR3 spans 21 amino acids. Germline V gene lookup returns CDR1 MDHEN and CDR2 SYDVKM. CDR3 nucleotide sequence: TGTGCCAGCAGTACTCCTTACCCGAGAGCGGGGGGCCCCTTCTCCTACAATGAGCAGTTCTTC. Protein product: CASSTPYPRAGGPFSYNEQFF.

The chain employs TRBV5-1 and TRBJ1-1; no clear D. The germline gives CDR1 SGHRS, CDR2 YFSETQ. The length of the CDR3 is 14 residues. V dropped 1 base and J dropped 1 base, with 8 bases sitting between them. The CDR3 DNA follows: TGCGCCAGCAGCTTGCGGGCCGGGAACACTGAAGCTTTCTTT. Amino acid sequence: CASSLRAGNTEAFF.

The chain links TRBV4-3 to TRBJ2-7; D is unclear. The CDR3 runs to 13 residues. Germline V gene data show CDR1 as LGHNA and CDR2 as YSLEER. V was shortened by 1 base and J by 3 bases, with 7 bases between the two germline ends. The CDR3 DNA reads TGCGCCAGCAGCCAAGCATTCGTCTACGAGCAGTACTTC. It translates to CASSQAFVYEQYF.